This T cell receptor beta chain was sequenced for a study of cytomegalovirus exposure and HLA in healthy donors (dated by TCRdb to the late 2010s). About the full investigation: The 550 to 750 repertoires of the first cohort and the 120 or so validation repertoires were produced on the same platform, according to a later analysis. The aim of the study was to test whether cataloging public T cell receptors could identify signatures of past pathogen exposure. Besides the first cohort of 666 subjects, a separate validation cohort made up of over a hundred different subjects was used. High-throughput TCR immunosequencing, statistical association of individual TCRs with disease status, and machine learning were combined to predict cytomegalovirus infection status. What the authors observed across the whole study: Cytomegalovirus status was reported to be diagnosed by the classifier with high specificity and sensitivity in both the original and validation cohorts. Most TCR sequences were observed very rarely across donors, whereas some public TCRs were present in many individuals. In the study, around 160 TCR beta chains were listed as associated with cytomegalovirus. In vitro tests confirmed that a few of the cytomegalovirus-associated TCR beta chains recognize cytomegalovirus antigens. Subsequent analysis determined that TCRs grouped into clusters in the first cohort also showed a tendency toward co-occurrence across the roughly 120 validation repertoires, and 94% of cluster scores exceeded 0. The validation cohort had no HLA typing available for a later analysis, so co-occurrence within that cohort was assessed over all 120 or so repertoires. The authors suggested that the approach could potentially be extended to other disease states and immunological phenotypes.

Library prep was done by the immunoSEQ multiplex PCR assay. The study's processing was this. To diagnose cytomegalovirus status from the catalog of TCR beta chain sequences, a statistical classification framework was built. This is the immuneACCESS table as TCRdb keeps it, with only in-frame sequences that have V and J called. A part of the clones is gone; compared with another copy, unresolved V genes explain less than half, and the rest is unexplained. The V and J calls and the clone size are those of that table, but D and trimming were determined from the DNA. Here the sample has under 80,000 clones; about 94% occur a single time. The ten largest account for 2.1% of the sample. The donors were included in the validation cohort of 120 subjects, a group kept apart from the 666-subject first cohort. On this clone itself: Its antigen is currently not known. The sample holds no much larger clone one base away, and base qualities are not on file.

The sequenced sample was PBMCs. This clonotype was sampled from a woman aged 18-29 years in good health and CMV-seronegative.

The CDR3 reads as follows: CASWREGTRNEQFF. The DNA sequence is as follows: TGTGCCTCCTGGCGGGAGGGTACTAGGAATGAGCAGTTCTTC. The chain links TRBV28 with TRBJ2-1, and 9 bases in between align with TRBD2. V is trimmed back by 11 bases and J by 7 bases, and the junction contains 12 bases that no gene match accounts for. CDR1 is given as MDHEN and CDR2 as SYDVKM, both from the germline V gene. The CDR3 runs 14 residues from the cysteine to the phenylalanine. Left in the record is the CDR3 DNA by itself, 42 bases read in frame from the first base. Reference TRBV28 and TRBJ2-1 genes cover what lies past the CDR3, so the full variable domain is DVKVTQSSRYLVKRTGEKVFLECVQDMDHENMFWYRQDPGLGLRLIYFSYDVKMKEKGDIPEGYSVSREKKERFSLILESASTNQTSMYLCASWREGTRNEQFFGPGTRLTVL.